This T cell receptor beta chain was identified during a study of T cell responses to AZD1222 COVID-19 vaccine. Study outcomes and limitations: Without day 14 samples, only post-peak T cell repertoires were studied. Reports say nearly half of spike-specific TCRs go after unmutated variant regions.

Generated by immunoSEQ multiplex PCR, the TCRdb table keeps only in-frame clones and is missing some. The sample holds around 70,000 clones; about 85% are singletons and the top ten take approximately 1.2%. V was trimmed by 2 bases and J by 4 bases, leaving 15 bases between them. Germline loops: CDR1 MNHEY, CDR2 SVGEGT. The CDR3 consists of 16 residues. On this clone itself: Its antigen is currently unknown.

Sequenced material: peripheral blood, taken 28 days after the second AZD1222 dose. This rearrangement joins TRBV6-2 or TRBV6-3 to TRBJ1-5; D is unresolved. The sequence was obtained from an adult who received the AZD1222 COVID-19 vaccine. The CDR3 nucleotides read TGTGCCAGCAGTTACGTTGGTTGGCAACTTAATCAGCCCCAGCATTTT. It translates to CASSYVGWQLNQPQHF.